The 24 T cell receptor beta chains reported below all come from one sample, sequenced in a study of cytomegalovirus exposure and HLA in healthy donors. The PCR contained 60 Vbeta and 13 Jbeta primers. Sequenced by immunoSEQ multiplex PCR; TCRdb stores in-frame clones only, minus some. Of some 140,000 clones detected, 75% to 85% appear once; the ten largest clones hold 4.5% to 7%. Sequenced material: PBMCs. Every receptor here comes from a woman in her forties in good health and CMV-seropositive.

The V and J genes are TRBV29-1 and TRBJ2-7; 14 positions match TRBD2. Germline CDR1 SQVTM, CDR2 ANQGSEA. The CDR3 runs 16 residues. With 3 bases clipped from V and 5 bases from J, the junction kept 9 bases outside the gene matches. The CDR3 reads CSVDAPGLAGVNEQYF. CDR3 nucleotide sequence: TGCAGCGTTGACGCCCCGGGACTAGCGGGAGTGAACGAGCAGTACTTC.

V and J are TRBV18 and TRBJ1-1; D gene ambiguous. V was shortened by 2 bases and J by 7 bases, with 5 bases between the two germline ends. The germline V gene has CDR1 KGHSH and CDR2 LQKENI. The CDR3 runs to 11 residues. This CDR3 is CASSPGDEAFF. The CDR3 DNA is TGTGCCAGCTCACCAGGAGATGAAGCTTTCTTT. The full variable domain, completed using reference TRBV18 and TRBJ1-1, is NAGVMQNPRHLVRRRGQEARLRCSPMKGHSHVYWYRQLPEEGLKFMVYLQKENIIDESGMPKERFSAEFPKEGPSILRIQQVVRGDSAAYFCASSPGDEAFFGQGTRLTVV.

This clone was recorded only once. The V call is TRBV7-9, the J call TRBJ2-7; possible D gene TRBD1, 7 bases. V shed 4 bases and J shed 6 bases, with 22 bases lying between them. The CDR3 runs 16 residues. CDR1 SEHNR and CDR2 FQNEAQ come from the germline V gene (reference sequence). CDR3 sequence: CASSSPTGRRVGEQYF. The DNA for the CDR3 is TGTGCCAGCAGCTCCCCGACAGGGAGGCGTGTTGGCGAGCAGTACTTC.

The chain employs TRBV27 and TRBJ1-1; D is uncertain. The germline CDR1 and CDR2 sequences are MNHEY and SMNVEV (reference sequence). This CDR3 has 13 residues. Trimming left V 5 bases short and J 7 bases short, with 14 bases between. CDR3 sequence: CASSRTAAVEAFF. Written as DNA, the CDR3 is TGTGCCAGCAGTCGGACGGCAGCGGTTGAAGCTTTCTTT.

This chain links TRBV30 with TRBJ1-1; D remains unclear. There are 13 residues in the CDR3. Germline V CDR1 and CDR2: GTSNPN, SVGIG (reference sequence). The V and J ends lost 4 bases and 3 bases respectively, with 12 bases between them. The CDR3 DNA follows: TGTGCCTGGACGGGTCGCCGGGACACTGAAGCTTTCTTT. This sequence encodes CAWTGRRDTEAFF.

The chain has TRBV15 and TRBJ1-1; 7 bases fit TRBD1. CDR3 length: 16 amino acids. The germline V gene has CDR1 LNHNV and CDR2 YYDKDF (reference sequence). V lost 5 bases to trimming and J lost 5 bases; unmatched junction nucleotides: 14. The DNA of the CDR3 is TGTGCCACCAGCGGGTACAGGGGTGGGGCGAGTACTGAAGCTTTCTTT. Translated: CATSGYRGGASTEAFF.

The chain is built from TRBV19 and TRBJ2-1, with 12 bases identical to TRBD2. J lost 5 bases, V lost 3 bases, and 5 bases had no gene match. This CDR3 is built from 16 residues. CDR1 is LNHDA and CDR2 is SQIVND in the germline V gene (reference sequence). The CDR3: CASSIWTSGTNNEQFF. The CDR3 DNA follows: TGTGCCAGTAGTATTTGGACTAGCGGGACTAACAATGAGCAGTTCTTC.

The rearrangement links TRBV11-3 to TRBJ2-3; 10 nucleotides agree with TRBD2. V shed 1 base and J 6 bases; nucleotides not matched to a gene: 7. This CDR3 comprises 16 residues. The germline V gene encodes CDR1 SGHNT and CDR2 YENEEA. DNA for the CDR3: TGTGCCAGCAGCTTAGTAGTTAGCGGGAGGTCCGATACGCAGTATTTT. Translated: CASSLVVSGRSDTQYF.

The V call is TRBV5-1, the J call TRBJ1-4; TRBD1 matches at 8 bases. After removal of 0 bases from V and 7 bases from J, the junction contained 5 bases not matched to a gene. This CDR3 spans 15 amino acids. The V gene's germline CDR1 is SGHRS and CDR2 YFSETQ. For the CDR3, the DNA is TGCGCCAGCAGCTTGGGGCAGGGGGCAAGTGAAAAACTGTTTTTT. Amino acid sequence: CASSLGQGASEKLFF.

The count of this clone is one. J is TRBJ1-2 and V is TRBV6-6; TRBD1 is a possible D gene (5 bases). The germline V gene has CDR1 MNHNY and CDR2 SVGAGI (reference sequence). This CDR3 is 13 amino acids long. Trimming removed 6 bases from V and 3 bases from J, with 11 bases in between. This CDR3 reads CASSPQGHYGYTF. The CDR3 DNA sequence: TGTGCCAGCAGCCCCCAGGGTCACTATGGCTACACCTTC.

This chain joins TRBV5-1 and TRBJ2-7, with a possible D match to TRBD1 (6 bases). V dropped 4 bases and J dropped 5 bases, with 22 bases sitting between them. CDR1 SGHRS and CDR2 YFSETQ come from the germline V gene. This CDR3 region has 16 residues. CDR3 region: CASSPLRETGFHEQYF. DNA for the CDR3: TGCGCCAGCAGCCCACTACGCGAGACAGGTTTCCACGAGCAGTACTTC.

The rearrangement links TRBV5-5 to TRBJ2-5, with TRBD2 matching 7 bases. Germline assignment: CDR1 SGHKS and CDR2 YYEKEE (reference sequence). The CDR3 totals 17 residues. V was clipped by 3 bases and J by 2 bases; unmatched bases: 13. The CDR3 here is CASSSDAVAGVQETQYF. Written as DNA, the CDR3 is TGTGCCAGCAGCTCAGATGCTGTCGCGGGGGTACAAGAGACCCAGTACTTC. The entire variable domain, with the rest obtained from reference TRBV5-5 and TRBJ2-5, is as follows: DAGVTQSPTHLIKTRGQQVTLRCSPISGHKSVSWYQQVLGQGPQFIFQYYEKEERGRGNFPDRFSARQFPNYSSELNVNALLLGDSALYLCASSSDAVAGVQETQYFGPGTRLLVL.

This chain connects TRBV5-6 to TRBJ2-3, with 9 bases identical to TRBD2. The J segment lost 2 bases and the V segment lost 0 bases, leaving 4 bases of the junction unmatched. The CDR3 contains 16 residues. Germline values: CDR1 SGHDT, CDR2 YYEEEE. As DNA, the CDR3 is TGTGCCAGCAGCTTGGTAGCGGGAGTGCTCACAGATACGCAGTATTTT. It specifies CASSLVAGVLTDTQYF.

The chain's CDR3 is CASSGLGDRRTDTQYF. In DNA form, the CDR3 reads TGTGCCAGCTCAGGATTAGGGGACAGGAGGACAGATACGCAGTATTTT. The rearrangement joins TRBV18 to TRBJ2-3, with 8 nucleotides matching TRBD1. This CDR3 is built from 16 residues. V was clipped by 5 bases and J by 3 bases; unmatched bases: 10. Germline V CDR1 and CDR2: KGHSH, LQKENI. The whole variable domain, remainder taken from reference TRBV18 and TRBJ2-3, is NAGVMQNPRHLVRRRGQEARLRCSPMKGHSHVYWYRQLPEEGLKFMVYLQKENIIDESGMPKERFSAEFPKEGPSILRIQQVVRGDSAAYFCASSGLGDRRTDTQYFGPGTRLTVL.

The chain couples TRBV4-2 to TRBJ1-4; D is uncertain. Germline CDR1 and CDR2: LGHNA and YNFKEQ. V was cut by 1 base and J by 10 bases, with 10 bases left in between. The length of the CDR3 is 13 residues. CDR3 nucleotides: TGTGCCAGCAGCCAAGCGCTAAGTGGAAAACTGTTTTTT. This gives the protein CASSQALSGKLFF.

The chain couples TRBV11-2 to TRBJ1-1, with 9 bases lining up with TRBD1. The CDR3 contains 14 residues. Germline loops: CDR1 SGHAT, CDR2 FQNNGV. V shed 5 bases, J shed 3 bases, and the junction held 4 bases outside the gene matches. CDR3 sequence reads: CASSLGQGYTEAFF. DNA for the CDR3: TGTGCCAGCAGCCTAGGACAGGGGTACACTGAAGCTTTCTTT.

The table lists this clone with a count of one. For the CDR3, the DNA is TGCAGCGTTAAGGGCAGGGGTGGATACGAGCAGTACTTC. Translating it yields CSVKGRGGYEQYF. The chain uses TRBV29-1 and TRBJ2-7; possibly TRBD1 for D (6 bases). The length of the CDR3 is 13 residues. CDR1 and CDR2 (germline): SQVTM, ANQGSEA. V was trimmed by 5 bases and J by 4 bases, leaving 15 bases between them.

This chain connects TRBV27 to TRBJ2-5; TRBD1 might be the D (7 bases). Germline V gene lookup returns CDR1 MNHEY and CDR2 SMNVEV (reference sequence). The CDR3 runs 14 residues. Trimming removed 8 bases from V and 3 bases from J, with 16 bases in between. CDR3 sequence: CASSPGDRKETQYF. The DNA of the CDR3 is TGTGCCAGCTCTCCGGGGGACAGAAAAGAGACCCAGTACTTC.

This chain connects TRBV30 to TRBJ2-1, with D maybe TRBD1 (6 bases). CDR3 length: 18 amino acids. Germline loops: CDR1 GTSNPN, CDR2 SVGIG (reference sequence). Trimming took off 2 bases at V and 2 bases at J, with 22 bases between the two ends. Written as DNA, the CDR3 is TGTGCCTGGAGTCCCACGGACAAAGGCCCAGGGGCCTACAATGAGCAGTTCTTC. Amino acid sequence: CAWSPTDKGPGAYNEQFF.

The V gene is TRBV5-1, the J gene TRBJ2-1, with 10 nucleotides matching TRBD2. Losses at the gene ends were 1 base for V and 0 bases for J; bases not matched to a gene: 4. The CDR3 length is 17 residues. Germline assignment: CDR1 SGHRS and CDR2 YFSETQ. CDR3: CASSLLAGVSSYNEQFF. DNA for the CDR3: TGCGCCAGCAGCTTGCTAGCGGGAGTTAGCTCCTACAATGAGCAGTTCTTC.

This clone was seen only once. The sample holds other DNA sequences that translate to the same CDR3. V usage is TRBV28 and J usage is TRBJ2-3, with a possible D match to TRBD2 (6 bases). Germline assignment: CDR1 MDHEN and CDR2 SYDVKM. The V end lost 3 bases, the J end lost 1 base, and 8 bases lay between the germline ends. The CDR3 covers 14 residues. CDR3 DNA sequence: TGTGCCAGCAGTTTTTTAGCGGGCACAGATACGCAGTATTTT. The encoded protein is CASSFLAGTDTQYF. The full variable domain, completed using reference TRBV28 and TRBJ2-3, is DVKVTQSSRYLVKRTGEKVFLECVQDMDHENMFWYRQDPGLGLRLIYFSYDVKMKEKGDIPEGYSVSREKKERFSLILESASTNQTSMYLCASSFLAGTDTQYFGPGTRLTVL.

This clone appeared a few times. The V gene is TRBV5-1, the J gene TRBJ1-1, with a weak D call TRBD1 (6 bases). Germline V gives CDR1 SGHRS, CDR2 YFSETQ. Trimming pared 0 bases from V and 0 bases from J, leaving 12 bases between. The CDR3 is made up of 16 amino acids. This chain's CDR3 is CASSLGAGVMNTEAFF. The CDR3 coding sequence is TGCGCCAGCAGCTTGGGTGCAGGGGTTATGAACACTGAAGCTTTCTTT.

The chain links TRBV11-2 to TRBJ2-4; 8 bases fit TRBD1. CDR3 length equals 15 residues. V lost 5 bases and J lost 2; bases outside the gene matches: 5. Germline lookup yields CDR1 SGHAT and CDR2 FQNNGV. As DNA, the CDR3 is TGTGCCAGCAGCCCGGACAGGGCCACCAAAAACATTCAGTACTTC. Its translation: CASSPDRATKNIQYF.

This rearrangement joins TRBV7-2 to TRBJ2-7; tentatively, D is TRBD2 (6 bases). The ends were cut back, 8 bases at V and 1 base at J, with 18 bases in the middle. Germline CDR1 reads SGHTA; CDR2 reads FQGNSA. CDR3 size: 15 residues. For the CDR3, the DNA is TGTGCCAGCGCTGGGGGGAGCGCCCTTTCCTACGAGCAGTACTTC. It translates to CASAGGSALSYEQYF.